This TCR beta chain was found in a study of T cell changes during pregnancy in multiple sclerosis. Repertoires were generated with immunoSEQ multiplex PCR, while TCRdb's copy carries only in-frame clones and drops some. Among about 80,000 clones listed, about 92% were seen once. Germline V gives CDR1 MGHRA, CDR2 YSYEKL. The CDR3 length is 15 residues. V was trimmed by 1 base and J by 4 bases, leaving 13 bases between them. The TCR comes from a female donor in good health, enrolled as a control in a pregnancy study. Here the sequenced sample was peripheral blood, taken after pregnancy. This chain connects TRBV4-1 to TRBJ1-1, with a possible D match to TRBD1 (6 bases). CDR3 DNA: TGCGCCAGCAGCCAAGCGATACGGGGGGCCACTGAAGCTTTCTTT. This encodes CASSQAIRGATEAFF.